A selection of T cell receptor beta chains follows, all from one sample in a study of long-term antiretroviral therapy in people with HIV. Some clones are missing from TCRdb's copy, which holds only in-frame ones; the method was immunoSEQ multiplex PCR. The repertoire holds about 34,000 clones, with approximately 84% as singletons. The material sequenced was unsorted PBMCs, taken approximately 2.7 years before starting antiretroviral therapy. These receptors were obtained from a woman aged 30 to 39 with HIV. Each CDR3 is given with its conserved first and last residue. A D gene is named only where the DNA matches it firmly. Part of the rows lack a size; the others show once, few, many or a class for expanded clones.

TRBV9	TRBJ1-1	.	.	TGTGCCAGCAGCGTCACAGGGTTAGAGAACACTGAAGCTTTCTTT	CASSVTGLENTEAFF
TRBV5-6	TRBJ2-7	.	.	TGTGCCAGCAGCTTCCAGGGACTGGGCCCCTACGAGCAGTACTTC	CASSFQGLGPYEQYF
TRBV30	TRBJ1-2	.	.	TGTGCCTGGAGTGGGACAGCCTATGGCTACACCTTC	CAWSGTAYGYTF
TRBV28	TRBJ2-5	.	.	TGTGCCAGCAGTTTACGCGCTGGGGGGACCCAGTACTTC	CASSLRAGGTQYF
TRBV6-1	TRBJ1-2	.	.	TGTGCCAGCAGTGAAGACAGCAACTATGGCTACACCTTC	CASSEDSNYGYTF
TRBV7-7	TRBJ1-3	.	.	TGTGCCAGCAGCTTGGCCCCCGGGGACACCATATATTTT	CASSLAPGDTIYF
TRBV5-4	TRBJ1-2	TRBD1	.	TGTGCCAGCAGCCGACTAACAGGGGGCTATGGCTACACCTTC	CASSRLTGGYGYTF
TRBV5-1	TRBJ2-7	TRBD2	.	TGCGCCAGCAGCTTTGGACTAGCCTACGAGCAGTACTTC	CASSFGLAYEQYF
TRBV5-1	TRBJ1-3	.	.	TGCGCCAGCAGCTTGGGGCCCGGACAAGCCTCTGGAAACACCATATATTTT	CASSLGPGQASGNTIYF
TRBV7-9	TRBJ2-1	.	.	TGTGCCAGCAGACCTCTTACGGGGGAGAAGTTCTTC	CASRPLTGEKFF
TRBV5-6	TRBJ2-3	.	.	TGTGCCAGCAGCTATCGGGACCCCCTTCCAAGTTCGCAGTATTTT	CASSYRDPLPSSQYF
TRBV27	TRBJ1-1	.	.	TGTGCCAGCAGTTTATCAGGGTATCTGAACACTGAAGCTTTCTTT	CASSLSGYLNTEAFF
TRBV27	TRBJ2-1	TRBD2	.	TGTGCCAGCAGTACCAGACTAGCGGGGGAGAATGAGCAGTTCTTC	CASSTRLAGENEQFF
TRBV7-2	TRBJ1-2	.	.	TGTGCCAGCAGCGCGCGAGCTAACTATGGCTACACCTTC	CASSARANYGYTF
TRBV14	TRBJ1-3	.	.	TGTGCCAGCAGCCAAGGGGGCAATAGAAGGAACACCATATATTTT	CASSQGGNRRNTIYF
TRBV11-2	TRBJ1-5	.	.	TGTGCCAGCAGCCCAGATAGCAATCAGCCCCAGCATTTT	CASSPDSNQPQHF
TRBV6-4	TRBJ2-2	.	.	TGTGCCAGCAGCGGAGATGTCCACACCGGGGAGCTGTTTTTT	CASSGDVHTGELFF
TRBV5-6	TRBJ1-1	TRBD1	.	TGTGCCAGCAGCTTGGGGGGGACAGGTAGCACTGAAGCTTTCTTT	CASSLGGTGSTEAFF
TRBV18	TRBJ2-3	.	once	TGTGCCAGCTCTCCGGGACTCTCCGCAGATACGCAGTATTTT	CASSPGLSADTQYF
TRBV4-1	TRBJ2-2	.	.	TGCGCCAGCAGCCAAGGGACAGTACTGAACACCGGGGAGCTGTTTTTT	CASSQGTVLNTGELFF